This passage covers 14 T cell receptor beta chains from one sample sequenced in a study of cytomegalovirus exposure and HLA in healthy donors. 60 Vbeta and 13 Jbeta primers were used in PCR. The repertoire was sequenced with immunoSEQ multiplex PCR; TCRdb's copy has only in-frame clones and lacks some. Here the sample spans over 90,000 clones, 79% being singletons. Sequencing input: PBMCs. All receptors come from a man in his forties or fifties in good health and CMV-seropositive.

This sequence joins TRBV28 and TRBJ2-7; TRBD1 agrees at 7 bases. Germline CDR1 is MDHEN and CDR2 is SYDVKM. The CDR3 is 15 amino acids. V was pared by 8 bases and J by 0 bases, with 10 bases of the junction left unmatched. CDR3 bases: TGTGCCAGCGGAGCGTACAGGGGTAGCTCCTACGAGCAGTACTTC. Translated: CASGAYRGSSYEQYF.

This chain links TRBV2 with TRBJ2-5, with D possibly TRBD1 on 6 matching bases. V lost 5 bases and J 0 bases, leaving 10 bases between the germline ends. Germline V gives CDR1 SNHLY, CDR2 FYNNEI. The CDR3 sequence is 14 residues long. CDR3 DNA sequence: TGTGCCAGCAGTACAGGGTTGTACCAAGAGACCCAGTACTTC. Its translation: CASSTGLYQETQYF.

This clone was recorded once. The CDR3 region is CASSPRQGGSIRGEQYF. DNA for the CDR3: TGCGCCAGCAGCCCGAGACAGGGGGGGAGCATAAGGGGCGAGCAGTACTTC. The chain has TRBV5-1 and TRBJ2-7; TRBD1 matches at 9 bases. This CDR3 region has 17 residues. CDR1 is SGHRS, CDR2 YFSETQ, per germline. V lost 4 bases, J lost 6 bases, and 17 bases stayed unmatched.

This chain connects TRBV28 to TRBJ1-5; 10 bases fit TRBD1. The V and J ends lost 0 bases and 1 base, in that order; junction bases with no gene match: 0. CDR3 size: 16 residues. Germline V gives CDR1 MDHEN, CDR2 SYDVKM. Here the CDR3 reads CASSLWGQGSNQPQHF. Here the CDR3 DNA reads TGTGCCAGCAGTTTATGGGGACAGGGGAGCAATCAGCCCCAGCATTTT.

The chain employs TRBV5-5 and TRBJ2-5; D might be TRBD2 (6 bases). This CDR3 is 15 amino acids long. Germline V lookup: CDR1 SGHKS, CDR2 YYEKEE (reference sequence). Trimming took 4 bases from V and 5 from J, leaving 18 bases between them. The CDR3 sequence is CASSGGTRGGETQYF. CDR3 nucleotide sequence: TGTGCCAGCAGCGGCGGGACCCGGGGCGGGGAGACCCAGTACTTC.

This clone was detected a few times. The chain combines TRBV6-1 with TRBJ2-3, with 9 bases fitting TRBD2. Trimming removed 4 bases from V and 6 bases from J; junction bases left unmatched: 2. Germline V CDR1 and CDR2: MNHNS, SASEGT. This CDR3 has 13 amino acids. The CDR3 here is CASSGGLADTQYF. CDR3 coding DNA: TGTGCCAGCAGTGGAGGACTAGCGGATACGCAGTATTTT.

The gene calls are TRBV7-9 and TRBJ1-5; 10 bases agree with TRBD1. J gave up 5 bases and V 5 bases, and 6 bases lay outside the gene matches. The CDR3 is made up of 15 amino acids. Germline V gives CDR1 SEHNR, CDR2 FQNEAQ (reference sequence). The CDR3 spells CASSPGTGADQPQHF. The CDR3 nucleotides read TGTGCCAGCAGCCCCGGGACAGGGGCCGATCAGCCCCAGCATTTT. The full variable domain, in which reference TRBV7-9 and TRBJ1-5 provide the parts outside the CDR3, is DTGVSQNPRHKITKRGQNVTFRCDPISEHNRLYWYRQTLGQGPEFLTYFQNEAQLEKSRLLSDRFSAERPKGSFSTLEIQRTEQGDSAMYLCASSPGTGADQPQHFGDGTRLSIL.

The V call is TRBV19, the J call TRBJ2-1, with 10 bases aligning to TRBD2. The CDR3 loop spans 15 amino acids. V lost 6 bases and J lost 1; bases outside the gene matches: 3. CDR1 LNHDA and CDR2 SQIVND come from the germline V gene (reference sequence). CDR3: CASSQTSGSYNEQFF. The CDR3 DNA follows: TGTGCCAGTAGCCAGACTAGCGGGTCCTACAATGAGCAGTTCTTC.

The CDR3 DNA reads as TGTGCCAGCAGTTATTTGAGCGGAGGAACCATATATTTT. It specifies CASSYLSGGTIYF. The V call is TRBV6-5, the J call TRBJ1-3; no firm D call. Germline CDR1 is MNHEY and CDR2 is SVGAGI. V was shortened by 3 bases and J by 10 bases, with 13 bases between the two germline ends. This CDR3 contains 13 residues.

In this sample, this clone turned up a few times. The chain uses TRBV7-3 and TRBJ2-2, with D maybe TRBD1 (6 bases). The germline gives CDR1 SGHTA, CDR2 FQGTGA. The ends were cut back, 5 bases at V and 2 bases at J, with 12 bases in the middle. CDR3 length: 15 residues. Here the CDR3 reads CASSNHRVNTGELFF. CDR3 nucleotide sequence: TGTGCCAGCAGCAACCACAGGGTTAACACCGGGGAGCTGTTTTTT.

This clone was counted a single time. The chain is built from TRBV30 and TRBJ1-1, with 7 bases identical to TRBD1. This CDR3 has 14 amino acids. Germline CDR1 reads GTSNPN; CDR2 reads SVGIG (reference sequence). The ends lost 0 bases at V and 4 bases at J; junction bases unmatched: 5. In nucleotides, the CDR3 is TGTGCCTGGAGTGTACGAAGGGGGCCCACTGAAGCTTTCTTT. Translated, it gives CAWSVRRGPTEAFF.

The chain has TRBV5-1 and TRBJ1-1; D is possibly TRBD1 (6 bases). The germline V and J ends were trimmed by 2 bases and 1 base, with 24 bases remaining between them. CDR3 length: 19 residues. Germline-derived CDR1 and CDR2 are SGHRS and YFSETQ. Here the CDR3 DNA reads TGCGCCAGCAGCTTCCGGACGGGCAGGGGCGGTATAGGGAACACTGAAGCTTTCTTT. It translates to CASSFRTGRGGIGNTEAFF.

The chain is built from TRBV18 and TRBJ1-5; TRBD1 aligns across 9 bases. The J segment lost 2 bases and the V segment lost 2 bases, leaving 10 bases of the junction unmatched. This CDR3 is 18 amino acids long. The V gene's germline CDR1 is KGHSH and CDR2 LQKENI. As DNA, the CDR3 is TGTGCCAGCTCACCATTGGGGGGACAGGGATCGGGCAATCAGCCCCAGCATTTT. It encodes CASSPLGGQGSGNQPQHF.

As concerns this clone: Germline and junction disagree at one end, which may indicate a read error. Other DNA sequences in the same sample also yield this CDR3. The gene calls are TRBV20-1 and TRBJ2-7, with a possible D match to TRBD1 (5 bases). Germline assignment: CDR1 DFQATT and CDR2 SNEGSKA (reference sequence). This CDR3 has 10 amino acids. Written as DNA, the CDR3 is TGTCCAGGGATCCCCTACGAGCAGTACTTC. Protein sequence: CPGIPYEQYF.